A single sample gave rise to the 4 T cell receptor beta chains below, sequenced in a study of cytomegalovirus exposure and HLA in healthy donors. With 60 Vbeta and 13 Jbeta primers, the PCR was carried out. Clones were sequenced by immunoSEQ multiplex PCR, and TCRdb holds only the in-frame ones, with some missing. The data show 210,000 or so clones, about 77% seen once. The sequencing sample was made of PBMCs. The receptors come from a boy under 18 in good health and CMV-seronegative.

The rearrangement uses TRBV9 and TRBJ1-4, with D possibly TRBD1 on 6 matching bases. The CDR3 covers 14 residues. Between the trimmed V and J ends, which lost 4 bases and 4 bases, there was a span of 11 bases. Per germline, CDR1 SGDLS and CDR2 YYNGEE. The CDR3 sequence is CASSRDTYNEKLFF. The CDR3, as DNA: TGTGCCAGCAGCCGGGACACCTATAATGAAAAACTGTTTTTT.

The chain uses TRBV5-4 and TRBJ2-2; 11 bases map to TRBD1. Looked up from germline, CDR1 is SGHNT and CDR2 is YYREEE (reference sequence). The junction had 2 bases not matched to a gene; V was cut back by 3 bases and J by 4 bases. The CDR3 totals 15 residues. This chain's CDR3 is CASSWDRGGTGELFF. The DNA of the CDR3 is TGTGCCAGCAGCTGGGACAGGGGGGGCACCGGGGAGCTGTTTTTT.

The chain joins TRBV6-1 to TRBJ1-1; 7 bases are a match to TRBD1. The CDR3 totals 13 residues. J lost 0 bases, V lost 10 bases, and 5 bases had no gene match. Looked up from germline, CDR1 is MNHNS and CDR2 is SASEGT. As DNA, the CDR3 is TGTGCCACGGGGACAGCCCTGAACACTGAAGCTTTCTTT. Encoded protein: CATGTALNTEAFF.

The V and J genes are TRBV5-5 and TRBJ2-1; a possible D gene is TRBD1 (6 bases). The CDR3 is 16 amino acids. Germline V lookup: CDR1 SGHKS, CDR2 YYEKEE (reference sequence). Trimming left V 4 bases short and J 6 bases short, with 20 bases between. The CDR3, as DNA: TGTGCCAGCAGCGTCGGACAGCCCGGCAAGGCCAATGAGCAGTTCTTC. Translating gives CASSVGQPGKANEQFF.